The source of this TCR beta chain is a study of cytomegalovirus exposure and HLA in healthy donors. V shed 0 bases and J 2 bases; nucleotides not matched to a gene: 1. Germline values: CDR1 PRHDT, CDR2 FYEKMQ (reference sequence). There are 15 residues in the CDR3. The PCR made use of 60 Vbeta and 13 Jbeta primers. Clones were read by immunoSEQ multiplex PCR, and TCRdb kept only the in-frame ones, dropping some. The sample has about 98,000 clones, under 75% seen once. The sequence derives from a female donor in good health and CMV-seronegative. Sample: PBMCs. V is TRBV13 and J is TRBJ1-1; 9 bases line up with TRBD1. The CDR3 bases are TGTGCCAGCAGCTTAGGGGGACAGGGTAACACTGAAGCTTTCTTT. It specifies CASSLGGQGNTEAFF. Full variable domain (rest looked up from reference TRBV13 and TRBJ1-1): AAGVIQSPRHLIKEKRETATLKCYPIPRHDTVYWYQQGPGQDPQFLISFYEKMQSDKGSIPDRFSAQQFSDYHSELNMSSLELGDSALYFCASSLGGQGNTEAFFGQGTRLTVV.